Presented here are 3 T cell receptor beta chains from one specimen sequenced in a study of beta chain features in type 1 diabetes. The authors reverse transcribed all of the isolated RNA, so sequencing captured expressed TCRB transcripts. TCRdb's copy holds only in-frame clones and misses some; the assay was immunoSEQ multiplex PCR. The data hold some 660,000 clones, with about 14% observed a single time. No antigen has been identified for these receptors. Study-wide points: TCRB CDR3s were moderately but significantly shorter in Type 1 diabetes patients in all four CD4+ subsets.

The sequencing sample was made of naive CD4+ T cells from blood. These receptors were obtained from a man aged 18 to 29 with type 1 diabetes.

Notes on this clone: Other nucleotide sequences from this sample produce the same CDR3. V and J are TRBV7-8 and TRBJ1-3, with D possibly being TRBD1 (5 bases). Germline CDR1 and CDR2: SGHVS and FQNEAQ. Trimming shortened V by 1 base and J by 4 bases, and 8 bases separated the two germline ends. CDR3 size: 14 residues. The CDR3 spells CASSLGRVGNTIYF. CDR3 bases: TGTGCCAGCAGCTTAGGCAGGGTCGGAAACACCATATATTTT.

The CDR3 nucleotides read TGTGCCAGCAGCCAAGTGGCTAGCGGGAGTCAACAAGAGACCCAGTACTTC. It specifies CASSQVASGSQQETQYF. V is TRBV4-2 and J is TRBJ2-5; 10 bases match TRBD2. There are 17 residues in the CDR3. Germline CDR1 reads LGHNA; CDR2 reads YNFKEQ. The V gene end was trimmed by 1 base and the J gene end by 2 bases; junction bases not matched to a gene: 7.

There are a few counts of this clone. The chain uses TRBV5-1 and TRBJ2-1, with D perhaps matching TRBD1 (5 bases). V lost 0 bases, J lost 1 base, and 8 bases lay in between. CDR3 length: 15 amino acids. The germline V gene encodes CDR1 SGHRS and CDR2 YFSETQ. The DNA for the CDR3 is TGCGCCAGCAGCTTGGGCGACAGTTCCTACAATGAGCAGTTCTTC. Protein product: CASSLGDSSYNEQFF.